This T cell receptor beta chain was identified in a study of blood T cell repertoires in COVID-19. About the study: Collection of acute and convalescent COVID-19 samples took place in the United States, Italy and Spain.

Germline V gene lookup returns CDR1 KGHDR and CDR2 SFDVKD. The CDR3 covers 12 residues. The ends were cut back, 4 bases at V and 9 bases at J, with 9 bases in the middle. As processed by the authors: Reference gene primers were amplified, and this amplification served to estimate nucleated cell counts. Clones were read by immunoSEQ multiplex PCR, and TCRdb kept only the in-frame ones, dropping some. The DNA was the basis for D and trimming; V, J and clone size are from that table. The table shows about 480,000 clones, with 88% occurring only once. Enrolled through a virtual design, the participants were between roughly 18 and 90 years of age and came from 24 US areas. Cohort placement rested on clinical history that participants reported themselves.

The sequencing input was PBMCs or T cells enriched from blood (not recorded which). This chain connects TRBV24-1 to TRBJ1-5; no clear D. The sequence derives from a woman aged 40 to 50 who had recovered from COVID-19. The CDR3 loop reads CATSDSGMPQHF. CDR3 sequence (DNA): TGTGCCACCAGTGACTCCGGGATGCCCCAGCATTTT.